This is a list of T cell receptor beta chains from one sample in a study of T cells in Graves' hyperthyroidism and ophthalmopathy. Each CDR3 protein is one row after TCRdb ran MiXCR on the multiplex PCR reads. The repertoire consists of about 570,000 distinct CDR3 sequences, with 12% to 15% occurring once and the leading ten covering more than 11%. Material for sequencing was blood. These receptors were obtained from a woman aged 40 to 55 with Graves' hyperthyroidism. CDR3s include the opening cysteine and the closing phenylalanine or tryptophan. A D gene is named only where the DNA matches it firmly. Not every row has a clone size; where given, it reads once, few, many or a size class.

clone_size | j_call | v_call | d_call | cdr3_nt | cdr3_aa
many | TRBJ2-7 | TRBV10-3 | TRBD1 | TGTGCCATCAGTGACTCCGGACAGGGAAGGGACGAGCAGTACTTC | CAISDSGQGRDEQYF
many | TRBJ2-7 | TRBV6-2/TRBV6-3 | TRBD1 | TGTGCCACCCTCGAGGGGGCCCCCTACGAGCAGTACTTC | CATLEGAPYEQYF
. | TRBJ2-1 | TRBV19 | . | TGTGCCAGCCGGGACGGGATATACAATGAGCAGTTCTTC | CASRDGIYNEQFF
many | TRBJ1-2 | TRBV29-1 | . | TGCAGCGTTGAAGATTTTAACAGGGACTATGGCTACACCTTC | CSVEDFNRDYGYTF
. | TRBJ2-2 | TRBV5-1 | TRBD2 | TGCGCCACCACAGAGGGACTAGCGGGAGTCGGGGAGCTGTTTTTT | CATTEGLAGVGELFF
few | TRBJ1-4 | TRBV11-2 | . | TGTGCCAGCAGCTTAGAGAGGGGGGTGCCGGACTGGACAGTGCCGTATGAAAAACTGTTTTTT | CASSLERGVPDWTVPYEKLFF
many | TRBJ2-1 | TRBV7-2 | . | TGTGCCAGCAGCTCTCGGTCCCCGAGCTCCTACAATGAGCAGTTCTTC | CASSSRSPSSYNEQFF
. | TRBJ2-1 | TRBV2 | . | TGTGCCGCACCAGGGCGCGGGATGTCCTACAATGAGCAGTTCTTC | CAAPGRGMSYNEQFF
many | TRBJ1-1 | TRBV27 | TRBD1 | TGTGCCAGCAGTCCCAACGTCAGGGGGACTGAAGCTTTCTTT | CASSPNVRGTEAFF
many | TRBJ2-5 | TRBV28 | . | TGTGCCAGCAGTTTTGGGGCGGAGACCCAGTACTTC | CASSFGAETQYF
many | TRBJ2-7 | TRBV18 | . | TGTGCCAGCTCACAGGCAGCCCAGCCGTACGAGCAGTACTTC | CASSQAAQPYEQYF
few | TRBJ2-3 | TRBV5-1 | TRBD1 | TGCGCCAGCAGCTTGTTCCTGGACAGGACGGATTACACAGATACGCAGTATTTT | CASSLFLDRTDYTDTQYF
few | TRBJ2-7 | TRBV6-1 | . | TGTGCCAGTCAACCGGGTCCGGGGGCCCGGGAGCAGTACTTC | CASQPGPGAREQYF
. | TRBJ2-3 | TRBV20-1 | TRBD1 | TGCAGTGCTTCGGGACAGCCAGATACGCAGTATTTT | CSASGQPDTQYF
many | TRBJ2-7 | TRBV27 | . | TGTGCCAGCAGTTTATCATGGGGCTCCTACGAGCAGTACTTC | CASSLSWGSYEQYF
. | TRBJ2-3 | TRBV9 | TRBD2 | TGTGCCAGCAGCGAACGGCTACACTCTAGCGGGAGGAGCACAGATACGCAGTATTTT | CASSERLHSSGRSTDTQYF
many | TRBJ2-1 | TRBV7-8 | . | TGTGCCAGCAGCTTAGATTCCGGGGGCTCCTACAATGAGCAGTTCTTC | CASSLDSGGSYNEQFF
many | TRBJ2-1 | TRBV11-2 | TRBD2 | TGTGCCAGCAGCTTAGATGGGACTAGCATCACCTACAATGAGCAGTTCTTC | CASSLDGTSITYNEQFF
. | TRBJ1-2 | TRBV12-3/TRBV12-4 | TRBD1 | TGTGCCAGCAGCACCGGGACAGGTTACTATGGCTACACCTTC | CASSTGTGYYGYTF
many | TRBJ1-5 | TRBV27 | . | TGTGCCAGCAGTTTATCTTGGGGAGGTCATCAGCCCCAGCATTTT | CASSLSWGGHQPQHF
many | TRBJ1-1 | TRBV6-1 | . | TGTGCCAGCAGTCTCGGGGGGCTTATGAACACTGAAGCTTTCTTT | CASSLGGLMNTEAFF
many | TRBJ2-4 | TRBV14 | TRBD2 | TGTGCCAGCAGCCAACAAGGACTAGCGACGATGAACATTCAGTACTTC | CASSQQGLATMNIQYF
. | TRBJ2-3 | TRBV12-3/TRBV12-4 | . | TGTGCCAGCAGTTCGCTGCTTACCAAAACAGATACGCAGTATTTT | CASSSLLTKTDTQYF
. | TRBJ2-1 | TRBV5-1 | TRBD2 | TGCGCCAGCAGCTTGGAAGGGACTAGCGGTTCCCCGGGAGGCAATGAGCAGTTCTTC | CASSLEGTSGSPGGNEQFF
many | TRBJ2-3 | TRBV7-8 | TRBD2 | TGTGCCAGCAGCGTCCTAGCGGGTGTCAGCACAGATACGCAGTATTTT | CASSVLAGVSTDTQYF
few | TRBJ2-1 | TRBV24-1 | . | TGTGCCACCACCCCCATCTGGGAGCAGTTCTTC | CATTPIWEQFF
. | TRBJ2-5 | TRBV12-3/TRBV12-4 | . | TGTGCCAGCAGTTCCGGGGATATGGAGACCCAGTACTTC | CASSSGDMETQYF
many | TRBJ1-5 | TRBV6-1 | . | TGTGCCAGCAGCGAGACCTCCCCCCAGCCCCAGCATTTT | CASSETSPQPQHF
many | TRBJ2-3 | TRBV27 | TRBD1 | TGTGCCAGCAGTCCGGGGACAGGGTGGGCAGATACGCAGTATTTT | CASSPGTGWADTQYF
many | TRBJ2-5 | TRBV7-9 | TRBD2 | TGTGCCAGCAGCTTTGGGCGGGAGACCGGGTTCGAGACCCAGTACTTC | CASSFGRETGFETQYF
few | TRBJ2-2 | TRBV5-1 | . | TGCGCCAGCAGCGACCTGTCAGGCGCGAACACCGGGGAGCTGTTTTTT | CASSDLSGANTGELFF
many | TRBJ2-3 | TRBV6-2/TRBV6-3 | TRBD1 | TGTGCCAGCAGTGACGAGACAGGGGGAGTGAGAGATACGCAGTATTTT | CASSDETGGVRDTQYF
many | TRBJ1-5 | TRBV20-1 | . | TGCAGTGCTACCAGACAGTATCAGCCCCAGCATTTT | CSATRQYQPQHF
few | TRBJ2-1 | TRBV12-5 | TRBD1 | TGTGCTAGTGGTTTGGGGGGGACAGATGGCTATGAGCAGTTCTTC | CASGLGGTDGYEQFF
many | TRBJ1-1 | TRBV5-1 | TRBD1 | TGCGCCAGCATCTCTGGCGGGCAGGGGGCGGGAACTGAAGCTTTCTTT | CASISGGQGAGTEAFF
few | TRBJ1-6 | TRBV27 | . | TGTGCCAGCCGGCGGGACATCGAAAATTCACCCCTCCACTTT | CASRRDIENSPLHF
many | TRBJ2-3 | TRBV6-1 | . | TGTGCCAGCAGTGAGGGCCTGCACACAGATACGCAGTATTTT | CASSEGLHTDTQYF
. | TRBJ1-1 | TRBV30 | TRBD1 | TGTGCCTGGTACAGGGGGCAAGCTGAAGCTTTCTTT | CAWYRGQAEAFF
many | TRBJ2-5 | TRBV11-2 | . | TGTGCCAGCAGCTTGATTGCCAACCAAGAGACCCAGTACTTC | CASSLIANQETQYF
many | TRBJ1-1 | TRBV20-1 | . | TGCAGTGCTAAGAGGACAGAGAACACTGAAGCTTTCTTT | CSAKRTENTEAFF
many | TRBJ1-5 | TRBV6-1 | . | TGTGCCTCCCAGAACCGGGACACCCTTAGCAATCAGCCCCAGCATTTT | CASQNRDTLSNQPQHF
few | TRBJ2-2 | TRBV7-9 | . | TGTGCCAGCGAAAAAACTACCCCCGGCGGGGAGCTGTTTTTT | CASEKTTPGGELFF
many | TRBJ2-7 | TRBV2 | TRBD1 | TGTGCCAGCAGTGTAGACAGGGACCACGAGCAGTACTTC | CASSVDRDHEQYF
. | TRBJ1-3 | TRBV19 | . | TGTGCCAGTAGGAGTGGCCACGGTGGAAACACCATATATTTT | CASRSGHGGNTIYF
. | TRBJ2-7 | TRBV20-1 | . | TGCAGTGCCTTAATCGGGCAGCCCTACGAGCAGTACTTC | CSALIGQPYEQYF
many | TRBJ1-5 | TRBV20-1 | . | TGCAGTGCTAGTGCCCTAGACACAAATCAGCCCCAGCATTTT | CSASALDTNQPQHF
many | TRBJ1-1 | TRBV27 | . | TGTGCCAGCAGCCGACAGGTGAACACTGAAGCTTTCTTT | CASSRQVNTEAFF
few | TRBJ2-3 | TRBV7-3 | . | TGTGCCAGCAGCCCCGGAGGGATCACCACAGATACGCAGTATTTT | CASSPGGITTDTQYF
. | TRBJ2-1 | TRBV28 | TRBD2 | TGTGCCAGCAGATCAGGGACTAGCGACCCTAGTGAGCAGTTCTTC | CASRSGTSDPSEQFF
many | TRBJ1-5 | TRBV18 | . | TGTGCCAGCTCATCGTCCGGGGGGTTTAGCAATCAGCCCCAGCATTTT | CASSSSGGFSNQPQHF
. | TRBJ2-7 | TRBV5-6 | . | TGTGCCAGCAGCTTTAAAACGGGAGATGAGCAGTACTTC | CASSFKTGDEQYF
once | TRBJ2-7 | TRBV20-1 | TRBD2 | TGCAGTGCTAGTTCCCTCCGACTAGCGGGAGGGCCCCTCGAGCAGTACTTC | CSASSLRLAGGPLEQYF
few | TRBJ1-4 | TRBV15 | TRBD1 | TGTGCCACCAGCGGGGACAGTTTAAATGAAAAACTGTTTTTT | CATSGDSLNEKLFF
few | TRBJ1-1 | TRBV12-5 | TRBD1 | TGTGCTAGTGGTTTGGGGGACAGGAGAAACACTGAAGCTTTCTTT | CASGLGDRRNTEAFF
many | TRBJ2-7 | TRBV9 | . | TGTGCCAGCAGCGTGGGGGACTCATCCTACGAGCAGTACTTC | CASSVGDSSYEQYF
many | TRBJ1-1 | TRBV15 | . | TGTGCCACCAGCAGAGATCAAGACCTTGGCACTGAAGCTTTCTTT | CATSRDQDLGTEAFF
. | TRBJ2-7 | TRBV7-9 | TRBD2 | TGTGCCAGCAGTCCCACTTTAGCGGGGCCCTACGAGCAGTACTTC | CASSPTLAGPYEQYF